The clone carrying this T cell receptor beta chain was recorded only once. Its antigen is not known. Some clones are missing from TCRdb's copy, which holds only in-frame ones; the method was immunoSEQ multiplex PCR. This sample has 100,000 to 150,000 clones, with 80% to 90% found just once. The germline V gene encodes CDR1 SGHTA and CDR2 FQGTGA. V was clipped by 2 bases and J by 2 bases, with 7 bases between them. CDR3 length: 14 residues. The data were taken from a study of T cells in localized non-small cell lung cancer. Study observations and caveats: Among the top 100 tumor clones, a median about 57 appeared in adjacent lung. Measurement of T cell clonality placed uninvolved adjacent lung highest, above the level in tumor. Those with higher blood T cell density had longer overall survival. Heterogeneity remains possible, as sequencing covered one tumor region only.

The sample here was peripheral blood, taken before any cancer treatment. The TCR sequence derives from a female donor of 60 years or more with stage I lung adenocarcinoma. This chain connects TRBV7-3 to TRBJ2-1; D call uncertain. The chain's CDR3 is CASSLEGTYNEQFF. Here the CDR3 DNA reads TGTGCCAGCAGCTTAGAAGGTACCTACAATGAGCAGTTCTTC. Full variable domain (missing parts from reference TRBV7-3 and TRBJ2-1): GAGVSQTPSNKVTEKGKYVELRCDPISGHTALYWYRQSLGQGPEFLIYFQGTGAADDSGLPNDRFFAVRPEGSVSTLKIQRTERGDSAVYLCASSLEGTYNEQFFGPGTRLTVL.